The clone carrying this T cell receptor beta chain appeared a few times. CDR3 length: 14 amino acids. V was clipped by 2 bases and J by 1 base, with 8 bases between them. This entry belongs to a study of human T cells and chemical hapten exposure. Study at large: The variation in per-sample TCR yields arose mainly from small differences in pooled library volumes.

The library tagged individual cDNA molecules with unique molecular identifiers. Authors' processing steps: TCRs per sample had a median of about 100,000 and ranged from about 23,224 to 750,000. MiXCR, run by TCRdb on the 5' RACE reads, gives a single entry per CDR3 protein. These V and J calls derive from TCRdb rather than the authors' analysis. This sample has about 81,000 distinct CDR3 sequences, with roughly 7.7% found just once. Extraction yielded total RNA from whole blood (unfractionated). The V and J genes are TRBV12-3 or TRBV12-4 and TRBJ1-1; D possibly corresponds to TRBD1 (5 bases). The clonotype was recovered from a male donor in good health. CDR3 in amino acids: CASSLTGQNTEAFF. CDR3 DNA sequence: TGTGCCAGCAGTTTAACCGGACAGAACACTGAAGCTTTCTTT.